This T cell receptor beta chain appears in the sequencing data of a study of CXCR3-negative and CXCR3-positive naive CD8 T cells. For the study at large: Roughly 1.5 +/- 0.3 million TRB reads came from each library, giving some 130 million in total.

As concerns this clonotype: Its antigen is unidentified.

The study's findings and limits: Most assays used freshly isolated PBMCs, as cryopreservation partially reduced CXCR3.

Sorting was done in triplicate for each CD8+ T cell subset (roughly 320,000 cells each). The study made its TRB cDNA libraries by 5' RACE, adding UMI labels. After re-calling the 5' RACE reads, TCRdb lists one entry per CDR3 protein, DNA absent. The specimen's table records about 48,000 distinct CDR3 sequences. The CDR3 covers 17 residues. This TCR was recovered from a human donor in good health. Some clones in this sample may be carry-over from other donors' samples. The chain carries TRBV12-3 or TRBV12-4 and TRBJ1-4; with no DNA, the TCRdb D assignment of TRBD1 cannot be verified. Input material: memory CD8+ T cells from blood. The CDR3 is CASSPWGVRGFGEKLFF.